The clone carrying this T cell receptor (beta chain) has just one count. V was pared by 1 base and J by 2 bases, with 16 bases between. The CDR3 is made up of 16 amino acids. CDR1 and CDR2 (germline): DFQATT, SNEGSKA (reference sequence). The record originates from a study of T cells in Graves' hyperthyroidism and ophthalmopathy. RNA transcripts provided the source from which TCR beta CDR3 regions were amplified. The primer set for the first-round RT-PCR of the TCR CDR3 was HTBI. MiXCR was run by TCRdb on the multiplex PCR reads, yielding one entry per CDR3 protein. In the table there are a few hundred thousand distinct CDR3 sequences, approximately 14% of which are singletons.

The chain links TRBV20-1 to TRBJ2-3; TRBD2 is a possible D gene (7 bases). The receptor was isolated from a woman in her 30s with Graves' hyperthyroidism that later progressed to Graves' ophthalmopathy. Specimen: blood. The CDR3 region is CSARGREAGHTDTQYF. In nucleotides, the CDR3 is TGCAGTGCTAGAGGACGGGAAGCGGGACACACAGATACGCAGTATTTT.